The 5 T cell receptor beta chains below all came from one sample that was sequenced in a study of beta chain features in type 1 diabetes. cDNA synthesis used the whole RNA isolate, giving expressed TCRB sequences. This table comes from immunoSEQ multiplex PCR, and its TCRdb copy is limited to in-frame clones, with some not included. This sample has about 360,000 clones; roughly 12% occur once, and the top ten carry less than 0.02%. The sequenced sample consisted of naive CD4+ T cells from blood. Receptors were obtained from a man aged 18 to 29 in good health.

The chain recombines TRBV5-6 with TRBJ1-1; 7 bases line up with TRBD1. Germline CDR1 is SGHDT and CDR2 is YYEEEE. Trimming at V came to 4 bases and at J to 4 bases, leaving 7 bases not matched to a gene. The CDR3 is 14 residues long. CDR3 coding DNA: TGTGCCAGCAGCCCCAGACAGGGTCCCACTGAAGCTTTCTTT. Encoded protein: CASSPRQGPTEAFF.

V gene TRBV7-2 combines with J gene TRBJ1-5, with 7 bases identical to TRBD1. This CDR3 region has 14 residues. V dropped 5 bases and J dropped 5; count of bases not matched to a gene: 6. Germline V CDR1 and CDR2: SGHTA, FQGNSA. The CDR3 region has the DNA TGTGCCAGCAGCCTGACAGGGACTCATCAGCCCCAGCATTTT. Translating gives CASSLTGTHQPQHF.

The V call is TRBV5-6, the J call TRBJ2-7; D might be TRBD1 (6 bases). The germline V gene encodes CDR1 SGHDT and CDR2 YYEEEE. V was pared by 4 bases and J by 2 bases, with 13 bases between. The CDR3 has 14 residues. CDR3 coding DNA: TGTGCCAGCAGCCTACAGGGAACCGCCTACGAGCAGTACTTC. This translates into CASSLQGTAYEQYF.

The chain combines TRBV4-2 with TRBJ2-7, with 11 bases matching TRBD1. Germline-derived CDR1 and CDR2 are LGHNA and YNFKEQ. V dropped 1 base and J dropped 1; count of bases not matched to a gene: 3. This CDR3 has 16 amino acids. In DNA form, the CDR3 reads TGTGCCAGCAGCCAAGGAGGACAGGGGGCTTCCTACGAGCAGTACTTC. It yields the protein CASSQGGQGASYEQYF.

The chain is built from TRBV20-1 and TRBJ2-7, with D unresolved. The germline V gene has CDR1 DFQATT and CDR2 SNEGSKA (reference sequence). There are 11 residues in the CDR3. Trimming pared 5 bases from V and 4 bases from J, leaving 9 bases between. DNA of the CDR3: TGCAGTGCTCCCAAACTGTACGAGCAGTACTTC. It specifies CSAPKLYEQYF.